The 3 T cell receptor beta chains listed next were all sequenced from one sample in a study of beta chain features in type 1 diabetes. Study-level points and caveats: In every one of the four CD4+ subsets, TCRB CDR3s were moderately but significantly shorter in Type 1 diabetes patients.

All of the isolated RNA was reverse transcribed, so expressed TCRB transcripts were sequenced. Repertoires were generated with immunoSEQ multiplex PCR, while TCRdb's copy carries only in-frame clones and drops some. The sample lists over 650,000 clones, around 15% seen once, with approximately 0.039% in the top ten. No antigen has been assigned to these receptors. Source material: naive CD4+ T cells from blood. The receptors derive from a man aged 18 to 29 with type 1 diabetes.

The J gene is TRBJ2-3, the V gene TRBV7-2, with a possible D match to TRBD2 (6 bases). V dropped 9 bases and J dropped 0 bases, with 19 bases sitting between them. The germline V gene encodes CDR1 SGHTA and CDR2 FQGNSA. CDR3 length: 16 amino acids. The CDR3 protein is CASIPWDWSSTDTQYF. The CDR3 DNA is TGTGCCAGTATACCTTGGGACTGGTCTAGCACAGATACGCAGTATTTT.

The chain recombines TRBV5-1 with TRBJ1-1; no reliable D call. Germline V gene sequence: CDR1 SGHRS, CDR2 YFSETQ. Between the trimmed V and J ends, which lost 0 bases and 1 base, there was a span of 10 bases. The CDR3 runs 15 residues. This CDR3 reads CASSLEGRENTEAFF. The CDR3 nucleotides read TGCGCCAGCAGCTTGGAAGGCAGAGAGAACACTGAAGCTTTCTTT.

The chain uses TRBV5-4 and TRBJ2-5; perhaps TRBD1 as D (6 bases). The V gene lost 0 bases and the J gene lost 2 bases, with 8 bases spanning the gap. Germline values: CDR1 SGHNT, CDR2 YYREEE (reference sequence). The CDR3 is 14 amino acids. This CDR3 is CASSLGDIQETQYF. Here the CDR3 DNA reads TGTGCCAGCAGCTTGGGGGACATACAAGAGACCCAGTACTTC.